This T cell receptor beta chain is from a study of Ad26.COV2.S vaccination and SARS-CoV-2 variants. Study background: The vaccine Ad26.COV2.S was put into the muscle once, or twice with 56 days between.

Concerning this clone: Its specificity is unknown.

The treatment here: around 19 received Ad26.COV2.S at low or high dose, single or two shots; about five received placebo; per-sample allocation not given. Specimens were obtained on day 63 following the first vaccine or placebo injection. Study-level results: Substantial response breadth was reportedly seen for spike-specific CD8+ and CD4+ T cells after vaccination. Analyses that measured TCR breadth and depth may have underestimated total T cell responses.

Trimming pared 10 bases from V and 0 bases from J, leaving 16 bases between. This CDR3 contains 14 residues. Germline CDR1 and CDR2: ENHRY and SYGVKD. Data came from immunoSEQ multiplex PCR; TCRdb stores just in-frame clones and leaves some out. The repertoire holds 350,000 to 500,000 clones, with around 90% as singletons. The source material was peripheral blood, sampled in a trial of Ad26.COV2.S vaccine versus placebo. This rearrangement joins TRBV10-3 to TRBJ2-7, with D maybe TRBD1 (5 bases). The clonotype was recovered from a person aged 18-60 years who received the Ad26.COV2.S COVID-19 vaccine or a placebo. In DNA, the CDR3 is TGTGCCACCTCAACGACAGCCGACTCCTACGAGCAGTACTTC. Its protein product is CATSTTADSYEQYF.